This T cell receptor beta chain derives from a study of cytomegalovirus exposure and HLA in healthy donors. Whole-study results and caveats: An Asian-associated ancestry cluster reportedly showed fewer N-insertions than the roughly 700-donor mean in a later analysis. CMV serostatus was the sole immune exposure data available. Among TCR beta chains of equal frequency, HLA-associated ones were more clonally expanded in a later analysis.

From germline, CDR1 is SGHRS and CDR2 YFSETQ. V was shortened by 3 bases and J by 4 bases, with 11 bases between the two germline ends. The CDR3 runs 14 residues. The PCR was carried out with 60 Vbeta primers and 13 Jbeta primers. The table came from immunoSEQ multiplex PCR; TCRdb's copy has only in-frame clones and leaves some out. The sample lists over 150,000 clones; 80% were seen once. This clone turned up a few times. Antigen specificity is unknown. V is TRBV5-1 and J is TRBJ1-3; the D gene is possibly TRBD1 (6 bases). The sequencing sample was made of PBMCs. The origin of this receptor is a woman aged 40 to 50 in good health and CMV-seropositive. DNA of the CDR3: TGCGCCAGCAGCTCACAGGGAGTCGGAAACACCATATATTTT. Its protein product is CASSSQGVGNTIYF.